A selection of T cell receptor beta chains follows, all from one sample in a study of regulatory T cells in long-lasting Graves disease. TCRdb re-called the multiplex PCR reads through MiXCR, storing one row per CDR3 protein. The sample comprises roughly 500,000 distinct CDR3 sequences, less than 25% of which are singletons, and about 7.8% rests with the top ten. The sample in question was peripheral blood mononuclear cells (PBMCs), obtained when the disease was refractory, from a patient treated with antithyroid drugs. Every receptor here comes from a female donor with Graves disease. The CDR3 runs from the conserved cysteine through the conserved F or W. The order of the fields is D gene, clone size, V gene, J gene, CDR3 DNA, CDR3 protein. The D gene is left open where the match is weak. Expanded clones are given a class, and other clones once, few, many or no size at all.

TRBD2,many,TRBV3-1,TRBJ2-7,TGTGCCAGCAGCCAAGAAAGGAGTAGCGGGAGCTACGAGCAGTACTTC,CASSQERSSGSYEQYF
NA,NA,TRBV7-9,TRBJ1-5,TGTGCCAGCAGCCCCAGTTCAATCAGGGGAGATCAGCCCCAGCATTTT,CASSPSSIRGDQPQHF
NA,NA,TRBV7-9,TRBJ2-3,TGTGCCAGCAGCTTATATCCCCCGCAAGATACGCAGTATTTT,CASSLYPPQDTQYF
NA,NA,TRBV14,TRBJ1-5,TGTGCCAGCAGCCAGGCCCAGGATAGGGGTAATAATCAGCCCCAGCATTTT,CASSQAQDRGNNQPQHF
NA,NA,TRBV5-1,TRBJ1-1,TGCGCCAGCAGCTTGGCGAACCCGAACACTGAAGCTTTCTTT,CASSLANPNTEAFF
TRBD2,once,TRBV2,TRBJ2-1,TGTGCCAGCAGATTACTAGCGGGAGTTAGTGAGCAGTTCTTC,CASRLLAGVSEQFF
TRBD2,many,TRBV5-1,TRBJ2-6,TGCGCCAGCAGCTTGATCCCGGGACTAGCGGGAGGGGGCGCCGGGGCCAACGTCCTGACTTTC,CASSLIPGLAGGGAGANVLTF
NA,NA,TRBV28,TRBJ1-2,TGTGCCAGCAGTCAAGACAGGCACTATGGCTACACCTTC,CASSQDRHYGYTF
NA,many,TRBV7-6,TRBJ2-7,TGTGCCAGCAGCTTAGAGGTACACACCTACGAGCAGTACTTC,CASSLEVHTYEQYF
NA,many,TRBV28,TRBJ1-1,TGTGCCAGCATTGGGGGCGACACTGAAGCTTTCTTT,CASIGGDTEAFF
NA,NA,TRBV20-1,TRBJ2-7,TGCAGTGCTAGGGTACAGGGCCCTTCCTACGAGCAGTACTTC,CSARVQGPSYEQYF
NA,few,TRBV2,TRBJ2-2,TGTGCCAGCAGCCCCCAATTCGGGGGCCTCACCGGGGAGCTGTTTTTT,CASSPQFGGLTGELFF
NA,once,TRBV13,TRBJ2-4,TGTGCCAGCAGTGGGGTGGGGGCCGCCCAAAACATGCAGTACTTC,CASSGVGAAQNMQYF
NA,NA,TRBV30,TRBJ1-2,TGTGCCTGGAGTAACTTGTGGTCAGTCCGGACCGAACTCTATGGCTACACCTTC,CAWSNLWSVRTELYGYTF
NA,NA,TRBV28,TRBJ1-2,TGTGCCAGCAGGGCTCCCCGCGGGGGAGGCTATGGCTACACCTTC,CASRAPRGGGYGYTF
TRBD2,few,TRBV12-3/TRBV12-4,TRBJ2-7,TGTGCCAGCCGAAAATGGGGGCGGGGGGGGACCTACGAGCAGTACTTC,CASRKWGRGGTYEQYF
NA,NA,TRBV7-6,TRBJ1-1,TGTGCCAGCAGCTTAGATCGGGGGTCTTACACTGAAGCTTTCTTT,CASSLDRGSYTEAFF
NA,NA,TRBV20-1,TRBJ2-1,TGCAGTGCTAAATACAATGAGCAGTTCTTC,CSAKYNEQFF
TRBD2,NA,TRBV20-1,TRBJ2-7,TGCAGTGCTAGAGTAACGGGACTAGCGGGATTAAACGAGCAGTACTTC,CSARVTGLAGLNEQYF
NA,many,TRBV11-2,TRBJ2-2,TGTGCCAGCGCGATCGGGGTTAACACCGGGGAGCTGTTTTTT,CASAIGVNTGELFF
TRBD2,NA,TRBV11-2,TRBJ2-7,TGTGCCAGCCGCCGTAGTGGGGCTAGCGGGAGTTACGAGCAGTACTTC,CASRRSGASGSYEQYF
TRBD2,many,TRBV2,TRBJ2-2,TGTGCCAGCAGGTCTAGCGGGAATACCGGGGAGCTGTTTTTT,CASRSSGNTGELFF
NA,few,TRBV29-1,TRBJ2-2,TGCAGCGTTTCGTTACAAAACACCGGGGAGCTGTTTTTT,CSVSLQNTGELFF
NA,many,TRBV11-2,TRBJ2-2,TGTGCCAGCAGCTCGTTGGGCGGGGAGCTGTTTTTT,CASSSLGGELFF
NA,many,TRBV6-9,TRBJ2-5,TGTGCCAGCAGTTACGGGGGATCAGTGACCCAGTACTTC,CASSYGGSVTQYF
TRBD1,NA,TRBV30,TRBJ2-7,TGTGCCTGGACACCAACCGACAGGGCCGAGCAGTACTTC,CAWTPTDRAEQYF
TRBD2,many,TRBV27,TRBJ2-7,TGTGCCAGCAGTTTAGGGGCCAGCGGGACGGACGAGCAGTACTTC,CASSLGASGTDEQYF
NA,many,TRBV5-5,TRBJ2-2,TGTGCCAGCAGCTTGCGGATGAACACCGGGGAGCTGTTTTTT,CASSLRMNTGELFF
NA,many,TRBV11-2,TRBJ2-4,TGTGCCAGCAGCTTAGCGGGAGCTGGAAACATTCAGTACTTC,CASSLAGAGNIQYF
TRBD1,few,TRBV25-1,TRBJ1-1,TGTGCCAGCAGTGACCCGGGACAGGCAGGGGACACTGAAGCTTTCTTT,CASSDPGQAGDTEAFF
NA,many,TRBV19,TRBJ2-7,TGTGCCAGTAGTTCCCGCGGCGGGCCGGTGGTCTACGAGCAGTACTTC,CASSSRGGPVVYEQYF
NA,NA,TRBV28,TRBJ2-1,TGTGCCAGCAGTAGAGCGGGCAGCTCCTACAATGAGCAGTTCTTC,CASSRAGSSYNEQFF
NA,many,TRBV6-1,TRBJ1-5,TGTGCCAGCAGTCCGCCGGGGGACTCTCAGCCCCAGCATTTT,CASSPPGDSQPQHF
NA,many,TRBV28,TRBJ2-7,TGTGCCAGCGTCGGACTCTTGGGTTACGAGCAGTACTTC,CASVGLLGYEQYF
TRBD1,many,TRBV27,TRBJ1-2,TGTGCCAGCATCTCGGACAGGGATCGAGCTGGCTACACCTTC,CASISDRDRAGYTF
NA,many,TRBV7-3,TRBJ2-7,TGTGCCAGCAGCTTAACCAGGGGCTACGAGCAGTACTTC,CASSLTRGYEQYF
NA,many,TRBV7-2,TRBJ1-6,TGTGCCAGCAGCCCGGGGGACCATAATTCACCCCTCCACTTT,CASSPGDHNSPLHF
NA,NA,TRBV7-3,TRBJ2-2,TGTGCCAGCCGGAGTGAGAACGTGGACACCGGGGAGCTGTTTTTT,CASRSENVDTGELFF
TRBD1,NA,TRBV6-1,TRBJ1-1,TGTGCCAGCAACCGAAACAGGGGATGGAACACTGAAGCTTTCTTT,CASNRNRGWNTEAFF
TRBD1,few,TRBV10-3,TRBJ2-2,TGTGCCAACAAAAGCCCAGGGGGCGGTTTCTCCGAAGACACCGGGGAGCTGTTTTTT,CANKSPGGGFSEDTGELFF
NA,many,TRBV28,TRBJ2-4,TGTGCCAGCAGTTTAGAGGGAAACATTCAGTACTTC,CASSLEGNIQYF
TRBD1,many,TRBV12-3/TRBV12-4,TRBJ1-1,TGTGCCAGCAGGCGTGGACAGGCCACCACTGAAGCTTTCTTT,CASRRGQATTEAFF